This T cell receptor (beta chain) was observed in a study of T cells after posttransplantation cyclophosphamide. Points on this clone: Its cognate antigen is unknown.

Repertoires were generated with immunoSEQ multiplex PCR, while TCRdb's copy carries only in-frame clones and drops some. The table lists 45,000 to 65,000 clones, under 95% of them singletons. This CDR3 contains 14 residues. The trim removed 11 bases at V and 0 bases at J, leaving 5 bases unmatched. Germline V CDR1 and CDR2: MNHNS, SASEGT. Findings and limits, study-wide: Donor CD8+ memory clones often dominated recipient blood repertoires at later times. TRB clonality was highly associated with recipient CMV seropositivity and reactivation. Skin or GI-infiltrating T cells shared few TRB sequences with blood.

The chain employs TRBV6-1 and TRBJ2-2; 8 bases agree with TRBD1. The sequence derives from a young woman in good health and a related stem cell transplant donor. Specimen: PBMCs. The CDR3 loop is CACQGAPNTGELFF. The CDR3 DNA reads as TGTGCCTGCCAGGGGGCGCCGAACACCGGGGAGCTGTTTTTT.